This is a list of T cell receptor beta chains from one sample in a study of Ad26.COV2.S vaccination and SARS-CoV-2 variants. Here immunoSEQ multiplex PCR was the method, and the copy in TCRdb shows in-frame clones only, minus some. In the table there are fewer than 400,000 clones, about 88% of which are singletons. The material was peripheral blood, obtained in a trial of Ad26.COV2.S vaccine versus placebo. The source of these receptors is a person aged 18-65 years who received the Ad26.COV2.S COVID-19 vaccine or a placebo. The CDR3 runs from the conserved cysteine through the conserved F or W. D genes are given only for firm matches. Not every row has a clone size; where given, it reads once, few, many or a size class.

size	V	J	D	CDR3	DNA
-	TRBV12-3/TRBV12-4	TRBJ2-5	-	CASSLPYQETQYF	TGTGCCAGCAGTCTCCCGTACCAAGAGACCCAGTACTTC
-	TRBV7-2	TRBJ2-2	TRBD2	CASSLGASGRGTGELFF	TGTGCCAGCAGCTTAGGAGCTAGCGGGAGGGGGACCGGGGAGCTGTTTTTT
-	TRBV28	TRBJ1-5	TRBD1	CATGQGIQPQHF	TGTGCCACAGGACAGGGGATTCAGCCCCAGCATTTT
-	TRBV11-3	TRBJ2-5	TRBD1	CASSQTGVGETQYF	TGTGCCAGCAGCCAAACAGGGGTAGGAGAGACCCAGTACTTC
-	TRBV5-1	TRBJ2-7	-	CASSSPPDSSYEQYF	TGCGCCAGCAGCTCGCCACCAGACAGCTCCTACGAGCAGTACTTC
-	TRBV6-1	TRBJ2-2	-	CASSEGTAGNTGELFF	TGTGCCAGCAGTGAAGGGACAGCCGGGAACACCGGGGAGCTGTTTTTT
few	TRBV10-3	TRBJ2-2	TRBD2	CAITPSGRQGTGELFF	TGTGCCATCACGCCTAGCGGGAGACAGGGCACCGGGGAGCTGTTTTTT
once	TRBV7-7	TRBJ2-7	TRBD2	CASSLVAGGLSYEQYF	TGTGCCAGCAGCTTAGTTGCGGGAGGGCTTTCCTACGAGCAGTACTTC
-	TRBV29-1	TRBJ2-7	-	CSVLEASSYEQYF	TGCAGCGTTTTAGAGGCTAGCTCCTACGAGCAGTACTTC
few	TRBV30	TRBJ1-3	-	CAWSGLFGNTIYF	TGTGCCTGGAGTGGCCTGTTTGGAAACACCATATATTTT
-	TRBV18	TRBJ1-1	-	CASSSGSWDTEAFF	TGTGCCAGCTCGTCAGGGTCGTGGGACACTGAAGCTTTCTTT
-	TRBV6-2/TRBV6-3	TRBJ2-3	TRBD2	CASSSSSGVSTDTQYF	TGTGCCAGCAGTTCCTCTAGCGGCGTTAGCACAGATACGCAGTATTTT
-	TRBV24-1	TRBJ1-5	-	CATSDFVGQPQHF	TGTGCCACCAGTGATTTTGTTGGCCAGCCCCAGCATTTT
-	TRBV4-2	TRBJ2-1	-	CASSHRSPSYNEQFF	TGTGCCAGCAGCCATCGTTCACCTTCCTACAATGAGCAGTTCTTC
-	TRBV4-2	TRBJ2-7	TRBD2	CASSQDPQPTSGPQKQYF	TGTGCCAGCAGCCAAGATCCTCAGCCGACTAGCGGCCCTCAGAAGCAGTACTTC
-	TRBV4-1	TRBJ2-1	TRBD2	CASSQEPAGVLGSYNEQFF	TGCGCCAGCAGCCAAGAGCCAGCGGGAGTTTTAGGGTCCTACAATGAGCAGTTCTTC
-	TRBV9	TRBJ2-2	-	CASRTGGLATGELFF	TGTGCCAGCAGAACGGGTGGGCTAGCCACCGGGGAGCTGTTTTTT
-	TRBV28	TRBJ1-1	-	CASALRANTEAFF	TGTGCCAGCGCTCTACGTGCAAACACTGAAGCTTTCTTT
-	TRBV5-8	TRBJ1-5	-	CASSLRYSNQPQHF	TGTGCCAGCAGCTTGAGGTATAGCAATCAGCCCCAGCATTTT
-	TRBV2	TRBJ2-1	TRBD2	CASSDLAATPNEQFF	TGTGCCAGCAGTGATCTAGCGGCTACTCCTAATGAGCAGTTCTTC
-	TRBV7-6	TRBJ2-2	-	CASSLVGGARWTGELFF	TGTGCCAGCAGCTTAGTCGGAGGGGCGCGGTGGACCGGGGAGCTGTTTTTT
-	TRBV12-3/TRBV12-4	TRBJ1-1	TRBD1	CASSYRGHEAFF	TGTGCCAGCAGCTACAGGGGGCATGAAGCTTTCTTT
-	TRBV28	TRBJ1-4	-	CASSSYVQGGEKLFF	TGTGCCAGCAGTTCGTATGTGCAGGGCGGTGAAAAACTGTTTTTT
-	TRBV4-1	TRBJ2-5	-	CASSQVPGEQETQYF	TGCGCCAGCAGCCAAGTCCCGGGGGAGCAGGAGACCCAGTACTTC
-	TRBV28	TRBJ2-2	-	CASSLGAGRTGELFF	TGTGCCAGCAGTTTGGGGGCAGGACGGACCGGGGAGCTGTTTTTT
-	TRBV11-2	TRBJ2-7	TRBD2	CASSRERGASYEQYF	TGTGCCAGCAGCCGCGAGCGGGGAGCCTCCTACGAGCAGTACTTC
-	TRBV29-1	TRBJ2-1	-	CSVADINEQFF	TGCAGCGTTGCGGACATCAATGAGCAGTTCTTC